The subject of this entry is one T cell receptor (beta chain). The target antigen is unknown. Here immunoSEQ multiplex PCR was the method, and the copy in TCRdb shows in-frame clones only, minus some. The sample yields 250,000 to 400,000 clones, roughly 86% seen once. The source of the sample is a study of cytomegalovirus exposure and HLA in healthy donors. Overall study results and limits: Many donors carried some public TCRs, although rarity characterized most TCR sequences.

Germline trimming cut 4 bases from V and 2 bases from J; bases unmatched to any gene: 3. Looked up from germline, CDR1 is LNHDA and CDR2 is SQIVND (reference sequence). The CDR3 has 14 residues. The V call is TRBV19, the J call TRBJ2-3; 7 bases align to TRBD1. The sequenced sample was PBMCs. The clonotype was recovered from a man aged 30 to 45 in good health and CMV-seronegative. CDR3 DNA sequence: TGTGCCAGTAGTAGGGGACAGATCACAGATACGCAGTATTTT. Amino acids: CASSRGQITDTQYF.